The rows below give T cell receptor beta chains drawn from one sample of a study of T-cell memory formation after mild COVID-19. A single record per CDR3 protein comes from TCRdb applying MiXCR to the 5' RACE reads. Among about 320,000 distinct CDR3 sequences listed, roughly 13% were seen once. Specimen: PBMCs or a T cell subset sorted from them (not recorded which). The receptor source for this set is a man in his late teens or twenties who had mild COVID-19 (a few samples of this study predate the infection). Cell type and time point are not known. CDR3s include the opening cysteine and the closing phenylalanine or tryptophan. A D gene is named only where the DNA matches it firmly. A row's size may be missing; if present it is once, few, many or a size class.

D: .; V: TRBV7-2; J: TRBJ2-3; size: many; DNA: TGTGCCAGCAGCTTAGGGGGCGGGGAGTATCAGGCAGATACGCAGTATTTT; CDR3: CASSLGGGEYQADTQYF
D: .; V: TRBV4-3; J: TRBJ1-6; size: few; DNA: TGCGCCAGCAGCCAAGATCTCGGCAGGGGATGGAATTCACCCCTCCACTTT; CDR3: CASSQDLGRGWNSPLHF
D: .; V: TRBV6-6; J: TRBJ2-1; size: .; DNA: TGTGCCAGCTTTAGTCAGGGGAGCTCCTACAATGAGCAGTTCTTC; CDR3: CASFSQGSSYNEQFF
D: TRBD1; V: TRBV12-3/TRBV12-4; J: TRBJ1-2; size: .; DNA: TGTGCCAGCAGCCAGGGACAGGGGGACCACTATGGCTACACCTTC; CDR3: CASSQGQGDHYGYTF
D: .; V: TRBV12-3/TRBV12-4; J: TRBJ2-3; size: .; DNA: TGTGCCAGCAGTTTTAACGACCCCACAGATACGCAGTATTTT; CDR3: CASSFNDPTDTQYF
D: TRBD2; V: TRBV29-1; J: TRBJ2-7; size: few; DNA: TGCAGCGTCCCGGGACTAGCAAGCGAGCAGTACTTC; CDR3: CSVPGLASEQYF
D: TRBD2; V: TRBV7-9; J: TRBJ2-5; size: few; DNA: TGTGCCAGCAGCTTACCCCGGGGGGGCGGAGAGACCCAGTACTTC; CDR3: CASSLPRGGGETQYF
D: TRBD2; V: TRBV6-2/TRBV6-3; J: TRBJ2-1; size: .; DNA: TGTGCCAGCTGGCTAGCGGGTGGTGAGCAGTTCTTC; CDR3: CASWLAGGEQFF
D: .; V: TRBV7-9; J: TRBJ2-7; size: .; DNA: TGTGCCAGCAACTCCCCCGGGGGGCCAACCTACGAGCAGTACTTC; CDR3: CASNSPGGPTYEQYF
D: TRBD1; V: TRBV28; J: TRBJ1-6; size: few; DNA: TGTGCCAGCGGCTCGACAGGGTTTGGGGATTCACCCCTCCACTTT; CDR3: CASGSTGFGDSPLHF
D: .; V: TRBV12-3/TRBV12-4; J: TRBJ2-2; size: .; DNA: TGTGCCAGCAATATAGGGTTCACCGGGGAGCTGTTTTTT; CDR3: CASNIGFTGELFF
D: .; V: TRBV27; J: TRBJ2-1; size: .; DNA: TGTGCCACCCTGTCGCGGGAGCAGTTCTTC; CDR3: CATLSREQFF
D: .; V: TRBV4-1; J: TRBJ2-3; size: few; DNA: TGCGCCAGCAGCCAATACCTTAGCACAGATACGCAGTATTTT; CDR3: CASSQYLSTDTQYF
D: .; V: TRBV4-1; J: TRBJ2-7; size: few; DNA: TGCGCCAGCAGCCAAGCCCCAGGCTACGAGCAGTACTTC; CDR3: CASSQAPGYEQYF
D: .; V: TRBV7-9; J: TRBJ2-4; size: few; DNA: TGTGCCAGCAGCGCCTCCAAAAACATTCAGTACTTC; CDR3: CASSASKNIQYF
D: .; V: TRBV4-1; J: TRBJ2-1; size: few; DNA: TGCGCCAGCGGCGCACCAGGGGGGAGGACCTACAATGAGCAGTTCTTC; CDR3: CASGAPGGRTYNEQFF
D: .; V: TRBV14; J: TRBJ2-2; size: few; DNA: TGTGCCAGCAGCCCAAGGCTCACCGGGGAGCTGTTTTTT; CDR3: CASSPRLTGELFF
D: .; V: TRBV19; J: TRBJ1-5; size: .; DNA: TGTGCCAGTAGTATGGGGGGCGGGGGTCAGCCCCAGCATTTT; CDR3: CASSMGGGGQPQHF
D: .; V: TRBV30; J: TRBJ2-5; size: .; DNA: TGTGCCTGGAGCGCAGCTGGTTCTGAGACCCAGTACTTC; CDR3: CAWSAAGSETQYF
D: TRBD1; V: TRBV6-4; J: TRBJ1-5; size: few; DNA: TGTGCCAGCAACCCCGGGACAGCGCGAAGGTACCAGCCCCAGCATTTT; CDR3: CASNPGTARRYQPQHF
D: .; V: TRBV18; J: TRBJ1-2; size: few; DNA: TGTGCCAGCTCACCGTCAGAGGAGTATGGCTACACCTTC; CDR3: CASSPSEEYGYTF
D: .; V: TRBV3-1; J: TRBJ1-1; size: .; DNA: TGTGCCAGCAGCCGCAACAGGGTAAACACTGAAGCTTTCTTT; CDR3: CASSRNRVNTEAFF
D: .; V: TRBV25-1; J: TRBJ2-7; size: .; DNA: TGTGCCAGCAGTGCGCCGGGGCGGACCTACGAGCAGTACTTC; CDR3: CASSAPGRTYEQYF
D: TRBD2; V: TRBV7-9; J: TRBJ2-1; size: .; DNA: TGTGCCAGCAGCTTACTGGGACTAGCGGGGCGGCTTTTCTACAATGAGCAGTTCTTC; CDR3: CASSLLGLAGRLFYNEQFF
D: .; V: TRBV11-2; J: TRBJ1-4; size: .; DNA: TGTGCCAGCAGCTTTAATAACAGGGTGGATGAAAAACTGTTTTTT; CDR3: CASSFNNRVDEKLFF
D: TRBD1; V: TRBV20-1; J: TRBJ2-1; size: .; DNA: TGCAGTGCTGGACAGGAGAGCTCCTACAATGAGCAGTTCTTC; CDR3: CSAGQESSYNEQFF
D: .; V: TRBV15; J: TRBJ2-3; size: many; DNA: TGTGCCACCAGCAGTCGGACCACAGATACGCAGTATTTT; CDR3: CATSSRTTDTQYF
D: .; V: TRBV6-2/TRBV6-3; J: TRBJ1-5; size: few; DNA: TGTGCCAGCAGTTCGTCTCAGGGTAGCAATCAGCCCCAGCATTTT; CDR3: CASSSSQGSNQPQHF
D: .; V: TRBV5-1; J: TRBJ2-2; size: .; DNA: TGCGCCAGCAGCTCATGGGGACTGAACACCGGGGAGCTGTTTTTT; CDR3: CASSSWGLNTGELFF
D: .; V: TRBV20-1; J: TRBJ2-4; size: few; DNA: TGCAGTGCTAGAGAGGCGTCTGGGGGCGTAAACATTCAGTACTTC; CDR3: CSAREASGGVNIQYF